Shown below are 21 T cell receptor beta chains from a single sample sequenced in a study of liver allograft versus peripheral blood T cells. On the study more broadly: Graft-liver T cell receptor repertoires were compared against recipient peripheral blood repertoires.

TCRdb re-derived calls from the reads in MiXCR, one entry per CDR3 protein. The sample consists of around 9,000 distinct CDR3 sequences, 20% of them appearing once. The receptors stem from a human patient who had a liver transplant. These T cells may partly come from the graft donor.

In this sample, this clonotype turned up once. A junction boundary mismatches the germline segment, possibly from a read error. The chain couples TRBV10-3 to TRBJ2-3; weak D call: TRBD1 (6 bases). This CDR3 has 21 amino acids. CDR1 and CDR2 from the germline V gene are ENHRY and SYGVKD. CDR3 loop: CASSFDGQPDPIVSSTDMQYF. The CDR3 DNA sequence: TGTGCCAGCAGTTTTGACGGACAGCCAGACCCTATTGTCTCTAGCACAGATATGCAGTATTTT.

Judged by abundance, this clonotype is medium-sized. The chain employs TRBV29-1 and TRBJ2-2, with D hard to call. CDR1 and CDR2 from the germline V gene are SQVTM and ANQGSEA. Between the trimmed V and J ends, which lost 4 bases and 5 bases, there was a span of 5 bases. The CDR3 sequence is 11 residues long. The CDR3 DNA follows: TGCAGCGTTGGAGTAACCGGGGAGCTGTTTTTT. Protein product: CSVGVTGELFF.

The chain is built from TRBV20-1 and TRBJ2-5, with 12 bases lining up with TRBD2. Trimming took 3 bases from V and 3 from J; bases not matched to a gene: 14. The CDR3 length is 18 residues. CDR1 DFQATT and CDR2 SNEGSKA come from the germline V gene (reference sequence). The CDR3 DNA sequence: TGCAGTGCTAGTCCCGCCATACTAGCGGGGGGAACGAAAGAGACCCAGTACTTC. The encoded protein is CSASPAILAGGTKETQYF.

This clonotype is a singleton in its sample. A much larger clone differs from this one at a single base, so this may be a read error. The chain joins TRBV28 to TRBJ1-6; 7 bases line up with TRBD1. Germline V gives CDR1 MDHEN, CDR2 SYDVKM. This CDR3 spans 16 amino acids. CDR3 residues: CASSLGGGDYNSPLQF. The CDR3 DNA reads TGTGCCAGCAGTTTAGGAGGGGGCGATTATAATTCACCCCTCCAATTT.

In its sample, this clonotype is medium-sized. J is TRBJ1-2 and V is TRBV28; D perhaps matches TRBD1 (5 bases). The CDR3 extends over 13 amino acids. Trimming shortened V by 6 bases and J by 4 bases, and 12 bases separated the two germline ends. Germline V gene lookup returns CDR1 MDHEN and CDR2 SYDVKM. The CDR3 loop is CASSPAGIYGYTF. The CDR3 region has the DNA TGTGCCAGCAGCCCGGCAGGGATCTATGGCTACACCTTC.

The V call is TRBV20-1, the J call TRBJ2-3; the D call may be TRBD1 or TRBD2 (6 bases each). This CDR3 is built from 15 residues. Per germline, CDR1 DFQATT and CDR2 SNEGSKA (reference sequence). V lost 3 bases to trimming and J lost 5 bases, with 18 bases between them. Here the CDR3 DNA reads TGCAGTGCTAGGGGGGGCCCTCAGGTGGGAGATACGCAGTATTTT. It specifies CSARGGPQVGDTQYF.

This clonotype came up a few times. The chain employs TRBV19 and TRBJ2-1; TRBD2 agrees at 8 bases. Looked up from germline, CDR1 is LNHDA and CDR2 is SQIVND (reference sequence). The ends lost 4 bases at V and 8 bases at J; junction bases unmatched: 16. The CDR3 runs 17 residues. CDR3 DNA: TGTGCCAGTAGTACCTCCTTGGAGCGGGGGTGGGTAGATGAGCAGTTCTTC. Translation: CASSTSLERGWVDEQFF.

At least ten counts were recorded for this clonotype. The chain links TRBV5-5 to TRBJ1-1, with unresolved D. CDR1 and CDR2 from the germline V gene are SGHKS and YYEKEE (reference sequence). The germline V and J ends were trimmed by 2 bases and 0 bases, with 8 bases remaining between them. This CDR3 is 14 amino acids long. The CDR3, as DNA: TGTGCCAGCAGCTTACATCTCATGAACACTGAAGCTTTCTTT. It is translated as CASSLHLMNTEAFF.

By its share, this clonotype is medium-sized. The chain uses TRBV18 and TRBJ2-7; D not resolved. V was pared by 5 bases and J by 6 bases, with 8 bases between. Germline values: CDR1 KGHSH, CDR2 LQKENI. This CDR3 has 11 amino acids. The CDR3 nucleotides are TGTGCCAGCTCAACCGATTTCGAGCAGTACTTC. It is translated as CASSTDFEQYF.

By frequency in the sample, this clonotype is medium-sized (0.01 to 0.1%). CDR3 loop: CASSHGQVGNEQFF. CDR3 nucleotide sequence: TGTGCCAGCTCGCACGGGCAGGTAGGGAATGAGCAGTTCTTC. The rearrangement uses TRBV18 and TRBJ2-1; D call uncertain. The CDR3 is 14 residues long. CDR1 and CDR2 from the germline V gene are KGHSH and LQKENI. The V end lost 6 bases, the J end lost 7 bases, and 16 bases lay between the germline ends.

About this clonotype itself: This could be a read error, since a much larger clone is one nucleotide away. The V and J genes are TRBV7-2 and TRBJ2-4; the D gene is possibly TRBD2 (6 bases). V dropped 2 bases and J dropped 6 bases, with 17 bases sitting between them. CDR1 SGHTA and CDR2 FQGNSA come from the germline V gene. CDR3 length equals 16 residues. The CDR3 spells CTSSLIHRGEGNIQYF. For the CDR3, the DNA is TGTACCAGCAGCTTAATTCATCGCGGGGAAGGAAACATTCAGTACTTC.

In its sample, this clonotype ranks as medium-sized. The gene calls are TRBV18 and TRBJ1-1; D is uncertain. The ends were cut back, 2 bases at V and 2 bases at J, with 0 bases in the middle. The CDR3 covers 11 residues. Germline V lookup: CDR1 KGHSH, CDR2 LQKENI. In DNA, the CDR3 is TGTGCCAGCTCACCAAACACTGAAGCTTTCTTT. Residues: CASSPNTEAFF.

This clonotype was detected only a few times. The V and J genes are TRBV7-9 and TRBJ2-7; D remains unclear. Germline lookup yields CDR1 SEHNR and CDR2 FQNEAQ (reference sequence). V shed 1 base and J shed 2 bases, with 9 bases lying between them. The CDR3 totals 14 residues. CDR3 loop: CASSLGSSTYEQYF. The CDR3 bases are TGTGCCAGCAGCTTAGGGTCTTCAACCTACGAGCAGTACTTC.

This clonotype was detected once. This probably arose from a read error, given a far larger clone one base away. The chain employs TRBV6-8 and TRBJ1-1, with TRBD1 as a possible D gene (5 bases). CDR1 is MNHGY and CDR2 is SAAAGT in the germline V gene. V shed 0 bases and J shed 3 bases, with 11 bases lying between them. There are 15 residues in the CDR3. The CDR3 here is CASSYSGTGDTEAFF. Here the CDR3 DNA reads TGTGCCAGCAGTTACTCCGGGACGGGGGACACTGAAGCTTTCTTT.

This clonotype occurred many times. This chain links TRBV6-5 with TRBJ1-5; no firm D call. Between the trimmed V and J ends, which lost 0 bases and 1 base, there was a span of 4 bases. Germline V CDR1 and CDR2: MNHEY, SVGAGI. The CDR3 totals 14 residues. The CDR3 loop reads CASSYSNSNQPQHF. The CDR3 DNA is TGTGCCAGCAGTTACTCGAACAGCAATCAGCCCCAGCATTTT.

The CDR3 is CASSLKGGGANYGYTF. CDR3 coding DNA: TGTGCCAGCAGTTTGAAAGGTGGGGGAGCTAACTATGGCTACACCTTC. The chain has TRBV12-3 or TRBV12-4 and TRBJ1-2; TRBD1 is a possible D gene (5 bases). The CDR3 consists of 16 residues. V was cut by 3 bases and J by 0 bases, with 14 bases left in between.

Regarding this clonotype: Given a much more abundant clone one base away, this may be a read error. The V call is TRBV6-1, the J call TRBJ2-7; D not resolved. The CDR3 extends over 14 amino acids. Germline V gene lookup returns CDR1 MNHNS and CDR2 SASEGT. The CDR3 is CVSSMDPGPYEQYF. CDR3 DNA sequence: TGTGTCAGCAGTATGGACCCGGGCCCCTACGAGCAGTACTTC.

This clonotype was found many times. V is TRBV6-1 and J is TRBJ2-7; TRBD1 agrees at 7 bases. The germline V gene encodes CDR1 MNHNS and CDR2 SASEGT. The junction had 2 bases not matched to a gene; V was cut back by 4 bases and J by 2 bases. This CDR3 has 13 amino acids. The CDR3 region is CASSVGTAYEQYF. CDR3 nucleotides: TGTGCCAGCAGTGTGGGGACAGCCTACGAGCAGTACTTC.

In its sample, this clonotype was seen a few times. The chain joins TRBV9 to TRBJ2-2, with TRBD2 matching 8 bases. Germline values: CDR1 SGDLS, CDR2 YYNGEE. The V segment lost 4 bases and the J segment 6 bases; nucleotides outside the gene matches: 20. The CDR3 extends over 19 amino acids. The CDR3 DNA is TGTGCCAGCAGCTCTCGCCAACGGGGGGGCGGGAATAGGGCCGGGGAGCTGTTTTTT. Amino acid sequence: CASSSRQRGGGNRAGELFF.

This clonotype showed up just a few times. The chain carries TRBV7-2 and TRBJ1-5; TRBD1 is a possible D gene (6 bases). Germline lookup yields CDR1 SGHTA and CDR2 FQGNSA. V lost 2 bases to trimming and J lost 5 bases, with 10 bases between them. CDR3 size: 14 residues. The CDR3 reads CASSLSRGDQPQHF. The CDR3 region has the DNA TGTGCCAGCAGCTTAAGCAGGGGAGATCAGCCCCAGCATTTT.

This clonotype was detected many times. The chain couples TRBV27 to TRBJ2-3, with 7 bases that match TRBD2. CDR1 MNHEY and CDR2 SMNVEV come from the germline V gene (reference sequence). V lost 3 bases and J lost 0; bases outside the gene matches: 3. This CDR3 is built from 15 residues. The CDR3 DNA reads as TGTGCCAGCAGTTTTCGGGGGGTTAGCACAGATACGCAGTATTTT. Translated: CASSFRGVSTDTQYF.